A selection of T cell receptor beta chains follows, all from one sample in a study of molecular identifiers for immune sequencing clone quantification. One entry per CDR3 protein, called by TCRdb with MiXCR from the PCR reads. Of about 630,000 distinct CDR3 sequences in the sample, less than 30% were seen once. Sequenced input: naive CD8+ T cells from blood, with Jurkat cell RNA spiked in. Receptors were obtained from a human donor in good health. Some libraries in this study had Jurkat cell RNA spiked in. Both conserved end residues are part of each CDR3. The D gene is left open where the match is weak. Clone sizes are given selectively: once, few, many, or a class where the clone is expanded.

few	TRBJ2-1	.	TRBV6-6	TGTGCCAGCAGCCCAGAGACTACCTCCTACAATGAGCAGTTCTTC	CASSPETTSYNEQFF
.	TRBJ2-2	.	TRBV11-2	TGTGCCAGCAGCCCGCCCTCAGGCACCGGGGAGCTGTTTTTT	CASSPPSGTGELFF
few	TRBJ1-1	TRBD1	TRBV27	TGTGCCAGCAGGGTTTACAGGGGAAGGGACACTGAAGCTTTCTTT	CASRVYRGRDTEAFF
many	TRBJ2-3	TRBD1	TRBV20-1	TGCAGTGCTAGAGTGGACAGGTCTAGCACAGATACGCAGTATTTT	CSARVDRSSTDTQYF
.	TRBJ2-5	.	TRBV28	TGTGCCAGCAGCGGGGCGTTAGTAGCTTTGGTGGAGACCCAGTACTTC	CASSGALVALVETQYF
few	TRBJ1-3	.	TRBV10-3	TGTGCCATCAGTGGGGGGCAGCTCTCTGGAAACACCATATATTTT	CAISGGQLSGNTIYF
many	TRBJ1-4	TRBD1	TRBV12-3/TRBV12-4	TGTGCCAGCAGTTTACAAACCGGGACAGGGGGTGAAAAACTGTTTTTT	CASSLQTGTGGEKLFF
few	TRBJ2-7	TRBD1	TRBV3-1	TGTGCCAGCAGAATGGAGGGACAGGGAGCCTACGAGCAGTACTTC	CASRMEGQGAYEQYF
many	TRBJ2-3	.	TRBV12-3/TRBV12-4	TGTGCCAGCAGTCCGCACCGGGGAGACGATACGCAGTATTTT	CASSPHRGDDTQYF
.	TRBJ2-1	TRBD2	TRBV7-9	TGTGGCAGCAGCTCACTACTAGCGGACAATGAGCAGTTCTTC	CGSSSLLADNEQFF
.	TRBJ1-6	.	TRBV6-6	TGTGCCAGCAGTTACACCCGGGGTACGACAGAGAATTCACCCCTCCACTTT	CASSYTRGTTENSPLHF
.	TRBJ1-1	.	TRBV20-1	TGCAGTGCTACCCGATTGGGGAACACTGAAGCTTTCTTT	CSATRLGNTEAFF
.	TRBJ1-2	.	TRBV6-5	TGTGCCAGCAGTTACTCTCCCAGGGATTATGACTATGGCTACACCTTC	CASSYSPRDYDYGYTF
many	TRBJ1-4	.	TRBV6-6	TGTGCCAGCAGTTACTTGGCTGGGGCGGAGAATGAAAAACTGTTTTTT	CASSYLAGAENEKLFF
.	TRBJ1-3	.	TRBV7-9	TGTGCCAGCAGCTTAGTGACAGACTCTGGAAACACCATATATTTT	CASSLVTDSGNTIYF
many	TRBJ2-1	TRBD2	TRBV2	TGTGCCGGCGGAGGACTAGTCCACAATGAGCAGTTCTTC	CAGGGLVHNEQFF
.	TRBJ2-2	.	TRBV30	TGTGCCTGGCGTCCTGAACAGGACGCCGGGGAGCTGTTTTTT	CAWRPEQDAGELFF
.	TRBJ2-7	.	TRBV28	TGTGCCAGCAGTCCCCAGTGGGGATCCTACGAGCAGTACTTC	CASSPQWGSYEQYF
many	TRBJ2-7	.	TRBV4-1	TGCGCCAGCAGCCAAGATCATGGTCGTTACTACGAGCAGTACTTC	CASSQDHGRYYEQYF
many	TRBJ2-2	.	TRBV5-6	TGTGCCAGCAGCTCTGGACTCAACACCGGGGAGCTGTTTTTT	CASSSGLNTGELFF
.	TRBJ1-6	.	TRBV7-2	TGTGCCAGCAGCTTGGGGGGGGCTCCCTATAATTCACCCCTCCACTTT	CASSLGGAPYNSPLHF
many	TRBJ2-3	.	TRBV7-9	TGTGCCAGCAGCTTAGTGAGAGCAGATACGCAGTATTTT	CASSLVRADTQYF
few	TRBJ2-5	.	TRBV2	TGTGCCAGCACTCCCAACTGGCAGCTCCAAGAGACCCAGTACTTC	CASTPNWQLQETQYF
.	TRBJ2-3	.	TRBV3-2	TGTGCCAGCAGCCCCGACAAATGGGGGACTACAGATACGCAGTATTTT	CASSPDKWGTTDTQYF
.	TRBJ2-7	.	TRBV5-3	TGTGCCAGCAGCGAAGGGCAGGGATACTCCTACGAGCAGTACTTC	CASSEGQGYSYEQYF
.	TRBJ2-7	.	TRBV28	TGTGCCAGCAGTTTCCGTCAGACCGCCTACGAGCAGTACTTC	CASSFRQTAYEQYF
few	TRBJ1-1	.	TRBV30	TGTGCCTGGAGCCTTTGGGGAGGCACTGAAGCTTTCTTT	CAWSLWGGTEAFF
.	TRBJ2-1	.	TRBV6-2/TRBV6-3	TGTGCCAGCAGTTTTGAGGGGCCGCACAATGAGCAGTTCTTC	CASSFEGPHNEQFF
few	TRBJ1-2	.	TRBV10-3	TGTGCCGTCTTCGACAGGTCTAACTATGGCTACACCTTC	CAVFDRSNYGYTF
many	TRBJ2-7	.	TRBV6-5	TGTGCCAGCAACCCGGGCGGAGACTACGAGCAGTACTTC	CASNPGGDYEQYF
few	TRBJ2-5	.	TRBV7-7	TGTGCCAGCAGCCAACGGATGAGGTCGAGCGAGACCCAGTACTTC	CASSQRMRSSETQYF
few	TRBJ2-5	.	TRBV12-3/TRBV12-4	TGTGCCAGCAGTCCCCCGGGACACCTCCAAGAGACCCAGTACTTC	CASSPPGHLQETQYF
many	TRBJ2-7	.	TRBV6-5	TGTGCCAGCAGCCCCACACGTGGCGAGCAGTACTTC	CASSPTRGEQYF
few	TRBJ2-7	TRBD2	TRBV11-2	TGTGCCAGCAGCACCCCGCCCAGGGGACTAGCCTCCTACGAGCAGTACTTC	CASSTPPRGLASYEQYF
.	TRBJ2-7	.	TRBV6-1	TGTGCCAGCAGTGACCACAGGGATTGGGGTGCGGTAGGCTACGAGCAGTACTTC	CASSDHRDWGAVGYEQYF
few	TRBJ2-1	.	TRBV20-1	TGCAGTGCTAGGAGTGACTTGGATGGGGGTGAGCAGTTCTTC	CSARSDLDGGEQFF
many	TRBJ2-3	TRBD2	TRBV28	TGTGCCAGCAGTTTACGGGAGGGCGGCACAGATACGCAGTATTTT	CASSLREGGTDTQYF
.	TRBJ2-7	TRBD1	TRBV4-3	TGCGCCAGCAGCCAAGGGTGGGGGACAGTAACCTACGAGCAGTACTTC	CASSQGWGTVTYEQYF
many	TRBJ1-1	TRBD1	TRBV4-2	TGTGCCAGCAGCTCATCCTCCGGGACAGGGGGAGAAGCTTTCTTT	CASSSSSGTGGEAFF
.	TRBJ1-4	.	TRBV28	TGTGCCAGCAGTGCCCACCCGGGAGGCGGTGAAAAACCGTTTTTT	CASSAHPGGGEKPFF